This T cell receptor (beta chain) was captured in a study of post-analysis software for immune sequencing data. Study results and caveats: Controls had lower frequencies than patients of about five TRBV segments, which included TRBV5-6, TRBV5-1 and TRBV20-1.

Tagging with unique molecular identifiers was a feature of the TCR beta cDNA libraries. TCRdb reanalysed the PCR reads using MiXCR and keeps one entry per CDR3 protein. The sample lists 750,000 to 950,000 distinct CDR3 sequences, around 46% seen once, with 4.9% in the top ten. Germline V CDR1 and CDR2: SGHAT, FQNNGV. There are 14 residues in the CDR3. This clonotype was seen a few times. Antigen specificity is unknown. The receptor comes from a girl between 10 and 17 years old with multiple sclerosis. This rearrangement joins TRBV11-2 to TRBJ2-4, with 9 bases aligning to TRBD2. The DNA matches TRBJ2-7 better at its end, which makes the J call doubtful. Input material: blood. The CDR3 here is CASTATSGSYEQYF. CDR3 bases: TGTGCCAGCACCGCGACTAGCGGATCCTACGAGCAGTACTTC.